What follows are 21 T cell receptor beta chains derived from one specimen sequenced in a study of control samples from healthy donors and cancer patients. The repertoire was sequenced with immunoSEQ multiplex PCR; TCRdb's copy has only in-frame clones and lacks some. This sample has over 80,000 clones, with roughly 89% found just once. Sequenced: blood. These receptors came from a young man in good health.

This chain connects TRBV29-1 to TRBJ1-6; TRBD1 might be the D (6 bases). The CDR3 runs to 13 residues. The germline V gene has CDR1 SQVTM and CDR2 ANQGSEA. The ends were cut back, 5 bases at V and 4 bases at J, with 9 bases in the middle. The CDR3 bases are TGCAGCGTTCGGACAGATTATAATTCACCCCTCCACTTT. This translates into CSVRTDYNSPLHF.

The J gene is TRBJ1-1, the V gene TRBV18, with TRBD1 matching 7 bases. There are 15 residues in the CDR3. The ends lost 2 bases at V and 4 bases at J; junction bases unmatched: 7. Germline CDR1 reads KGHSH; CDR2 reads LQKENI. CDR3 amino acids: CASSPGSGGRTEAFF. The CDR3 DNA sequence: TGTGCCAGCTCACCAGGGTCAGGGGGGCGCACTGAAGCTTTCTTT.

This chain uses TRBV4-1 with TRBJ2-4, with 8 positions matching TRBD2. The CDR3 length is 17 residues. CDR1 MGHRA and CDR2 YSYEKL come from the germline V gene. Unmatched junction bases numbered 5, after V lost 1 base and J lost 0 bases. CDR3 sequence: CASSQGGLVLAKNIQYF. CDR3 nucleotide sequence: TGCGCCAGCAGCCAAGGGGGACTAGTACTAGCCAAAAACATTCAGTACTTC.

The chain is built from TRBV7-9 and TRBJ1-1; possibly TRBD1 for D (6 bases). Germline CDR1 reads SEHNR; CDR2 reads FQNEAQ (reference sequence). V lost 6 bases and J 2 bases, leaving 10 bases between the germline ends. This CDR3 is built from 13 residues. CDR3 residues: CASRTGLNTEAFF. The DNA for the CDR3 is TGTGCCAGCAGAACAGGGCTTAACACTGAAGCTTTCTTT.

The J gene is TRBJ2-5, the V gene TRBV28; D is ambiguous. The CDR3 contains 12 residues. The V end was cut by 3 bases, the J end by 2 bases, with 4 bases between. Germline CDR1 and CDR2: MDHEN and SYDVKM. The CDR3 is CASSLWQETQYF. Written as DNA, the CDR3 is TGTGCCAGCAGTTTGTGGCAAGAGACCCAGTACTTC.

V usage is TRBV30 and J usage is TRBJ1-1, with D maybe TRBD1 (6 bases). The germline V and J ends were trimmed by 3 bases and 1 base, with 12 bases remaining between them. Germline V gives CDR1 GTSNPN, CDR2 SVGIG (reference sequence). The CDR3 length is 14 residues. CDR3 sequence (DNA): TGTGCCTGGAGCGGAGGGGGAAGGAACACTGAAGCTTTCTTT. Protein: CAWSGGGRNTEAFF.

This clone was picked up one time. This rearrangement joins TRBV7-8 to TRBJ1-5; D gene uncertain. Trimming pared 5 bases from V and 1 base from J, leaving 12 bases between. The germline V gene encodes CDR1 SGHVS and CDR2 FQNEAQ. The CDR3 is 15 amino acids. This CDR3 is CASSLIGKSNQPQHF. The CDR3 nucleotides read TGTGCCAGCAGCCTAATTGGGAAAAGCAATCAGCCCCAGCATTTT.

This chain uses TRBV30 with TRBJ2-7, with D unresolved. Germline values: CDR1 GTSNPN, CDR2 SVGIG (reference sequence). V shed 3 bases and J shed 4 bases, with 7 bases lying between them. The CDR3 runs 11 residues. The CDR3 DNA reads as TGTGCCTGGAGCGAGAATTACGAGCAGTACTTC. It encodes CAWSENYEQYF. The full variable domain, its missing parts supplied by reference TRBV30 and TRBJ2-7, is SQTIHQWPATLVQPVGSPLSLECTVEGTSNPNLYWYRQAAGRGLQLLFYSVGIGQISSEVPQNLSASRPQDRQFILSSKKLLLSDSGFYLCAWSENYEQYFGPGTRLTVT.

CDR3 coding DNA: TGTGCCACCAGCAGAGATCCGGATAGCGGGAGGTTGTCCTACAATGAGCAGTTCTTC. Protein: CATSRDPDSGRLSYNEQFF. This chain uses TRBV15 with TRBJ2-1, with TRBD2 matching 10 bases. Losses at the gene ends were 0 bases for V and 1 base for J; bases not matched to a gene: 9. CDR1 and CDR2 from the germline V gene are LNHNV and YYDKDF (reference sequence). The length of the CDR3 is 19 residues.

The V and J genes are TRBV5-4 and TRBJ2-7; TRBD1 agrees at 7 bases. The J segment lost 11 bases and the V segment lost 2 bases, leaving 16 bases of the junction unmatched. Germline CDR1 is SGHNT and CDR2 is YYREEE (reference sequence). The CDR3 is 15 residues long. Written as DNA, the CDR3 is TGTGCCAGCAGCTTCCGGGATATCCATCCTACAGGGGAGTACTTC. This codes for CASSFRDIHPTGEYF.

The chain recombines TRBV7-2 with TRBJ1-1; no definite D call. Germline loops: CDR1 SGHTA, CDR2 FQGNSA. V lost 5 bases to trimming and J lost 8 bases, with 15 bases between them. The CDR3 covers 13 residues. Here the CDR3 DNA reads TGTGCCAGCAGCAGAGGAATTGGCTCCGAAGCTTTCTTT. The encoded protein is CASSRGIGSEAFF.

The V gene is TRBV11-2, the J gene TRBJ2-7, with TRBD2 matching 12 bases. Germline V gene lookup returns CDR1 SGHAT and CDR2 FQNNGV. CDR3 length: 17 amino acids. After removal of 3 bases from V and 6 bases from J, the junction contained 12 bases not matched to a gene. The CDR3 sequence is CASSFVASGGARGEQYF. The CDR3 DNA reads TGTGCCAGCAGCTTTGTCGCTAGCGGGGGGGCGAGAGGCGAGCAGTACTTC. Full variable domain (remainder filled in from reference TRBV11-2 and TRBJ2-7): EAGVAQSPRYKIIEKRQSVAFWCNPISGHATLYWYQQILGQGPKLLIQFQNNGVVDDSQLPKDRFSAERLKGVDSTLKIQPAKLEDSAVYLCASSFVASGGARGEQYFGPGTRLTVT.

The chain recombines TRBV7-2 with TRBJ1-5; D might be TRBD1 (5 bases). Germline-derived CDR1 and CDR2 are SGHTA and FQGNSA. The CDR3 is 16 residues long. V lost 3 bases and J 2 bases, leaving 14 bases between the germline ends. The CDR3 loop is CASSFGGERGNQPQHF. The CDR3 bases are TGTGCCAGCAGCTTCGGGGGGGAACGCGGCAATCAGCCCCAGCATTTT.

This sequence joins TRBV28 and TRBJ2-3; D is perhaps TRBD2 (6 bases). With 7 bases removed from V and 4 bases from J, the gap between germline ends came to 15 bases. This CDR3 is 14 amino acids long. The germline CDR1 and CDR2 sequences are MDHEN and SYDVKM. The CDR3 nucleotides are TGTGCCAGCAAAAACGCGGGAAACGCAGATACGCAGTATTTT. The encoded protein is CASKNAGNADTQYF.

The chain is built from TRBV7-9 and TRBJ1-1; TRBD1 aligns across 8 bases. The germline CDR1 and CDR2 sequences are SEHNR and FQNEAQ (reference sequence). The CDR3 is 13 residues long. With V trimmed by 5 bases and J by 4 bases, 3 bases remained unmatched. In DNA form, the CDR3 reads TGTGCCAGCAGCACGGACAGGGCCACTGAAGCTTTCTTT. Translated: CASSTDRATEAFF.

The chain combines TRBV24-1 with TRBJ2-5; weak D call: TRBD2 (6 bases). From germline, CDR1 is KGHDR and CDR2 SFDVKD. CDR3 length equals 13 residues. Trimming cost V 5 bases and J 5 bases, with 11 bases left between them. For the CDR3, the DNA is TGTGCCACCAGTGGGGGACTGTGGGAGACCCAGTACTTC. Translation gives CATSGGLWETQYF.

The chain is built from TRBV14 and TRBJ1-3, with TRBD1 identical over 7 bases. Trimming took 4 bases from V and 1 from J; bases not matched to a gene: 4. CDR3 length equals 15 residues. The germline V gene has CDR1 SGHDN and CDR2 FVKESK. The CDR3 nucleotides are TGTGCCAGCAGCCTTAACAGGGGTTCTGGAAACACCATATATTTT. Its protein is CASSLNRGSGNTIYF.

This clone was seen a single time. This rearrangement joins TRBV12-3 or TRBV12-4 to TRBJ2-6; D is uncertain. This CDR3 is 13 amino acids long. Trimming cost V 3 bases and J 0 bases, with 0 bases left between them. The DNA of the CDR3 is TGTGCCAGCAGTTTCTCTGGGGCCAACGTCCTGACTTTC. Its protein is CASSFSGANVLTF.

DNA for the CDR3: TGCAGCGTTGGTGGAGCAGCTAATGAAAAACTGTTTTTT. Translation gives CSVGGAANEKLFF. The chain employs TRBV29-1 and TRBJ1-4; unclear D gene. V lost 4 bases to trimming and J lost 3 bases, with 9 bases between them. The CDR3 is 13 residues long. Germline assignment: CDR1 SQVTM and CDR2 ANQGSEA.

This chain joins TRBV5-8 and TRBJ2-5; D unclear. Germline V gene sequence: CDR1 SGHTS, CDR2 YDEGEE. Trimming left V 0 bases short and J 7 bases short, with 7 bases between. The CDR3 has 12 residues. The CDR3 DNA reads as TGTGCCAGCAGCTTGGCTGGAGCGACCCAGTACTTC. The encoded protein is CASSLAGATQYF.

This sequence joins TRBV5-1 and TRBJ2-1; 9 bases map to TRBD2. V lost 3 bases to trimming and J lost 8 bases; unmatched junction nucleotides: 18. The V gene's germline CDR1 is SGHRS and CDR2 YFSETQ. The CDR3 has 18 amino acids. The CDR3 DNA reads TGCGCCAGCAGCTCCAAATTAGCGGGGGACCACCCCGGCGATGAGCAGTTCTTC. Translated, it gives CASSSKLAGDHPGDEQFF.